This T cell receptor (beta chain) was sequenced during a study of early T cells in non-severe SARS-CoV-2 infection. Whole-study context: Sequencing was performed on bulk RNA from unsorted whole blood, leaving chains unpaired.

Overall study findings and caveats: The matching step, a VDJdb search, favored anti-spike CD8 responses and missed private and CD4 specificities.

This clonotype was counted ten times or more. Its specificity is unknown. CDR1 and CDR2 from the germline V gene are SQVTM and ANQGSEA. Trimming took off 7 bases at V and 1 base at J, with 10 bases between the two ends. CDR3 length equals 12 residues. The protocol attached unique molecular identifiers to individual cDNA molecules. Each CDR3 protein gets one entry after TCRdb re-called the 5' RACE reads with MiXCR. The data contain some 23,000 distinct CDR3 sequences, around 5% of them singletons. The sequence derives from an adult who was a healthcare worker with PCR-confirmed SARS-CoV-2 infection or an uninfected control (not recorded which). Sequenced material: whole blood. The chain combines TRBV29-1 with TRBJ1-1; possibly TRBD1 for D (6 bases). The CDR3 coding sequence is TGCAGCGGAAAACAGGGGAACACTGAAGCTTTCTTT. As protein: CSGKQGNTEAFF.